These 21 T cell receptor beta chains originate from one sample sequenced in a study of vaccination effects on CD4 cells after COVID-19. With the ViraFEST assay, the study expanded antigen-specific CD4+ T cells using viral peptide pools, then sequenced them. An approximately nine-day culture period preceded the isolation of CD4+ T cells. Two-dose vaccination with either BNT162b2 or mRNA-1273 was given to the participants. These TCRs' antigens remain unknown. The repertoire was sequenced with immunoSEQ multiplex PCR; TCRdb's copy has only in-frame clones and lacks some. The table shows about 31,000 clones, with around 86% occurring only once. The specimen comprised CD4+ T cells from PBMCs cultured with SARS-CoV-2 spike peptides, sampled after COVID-19 vaccination. Receptors were obtained from a human donor who received a COVID-19 vaccine. Some clones in this sample may be carry-over from other donors' samples.

The V and J genes are TRBV18 and TRBJ2-7; no clear D gene. The V gene lost 2 bases and the J gene lost 5 bases, with 10 bases spanning the gap. There are 13 residues in the CDR3. Germline V gene data show CDR1 as KGHSH and CDR2 as LQKENI. CDR3 in amino acids: CASSPSGSDEQYV. The CDR3 coding sequence is TGTGCCAGCTCACCAAGTGGTTCGGACGAGCAGTACGTC.

The chain recombines TRBV6-5 with TRBJ2-7; 8 bases agree with TRBD1. Germline trimming cut 6 bases from V and 4 bases from J; bases unmatched to any gene: 11. The CDR3 sequence is 15 residues long. The V gene's germline CDR1 is MNHEY and CDR2 SVGAGI. The CDR3 reads CASRGGQEIKYEQYV. The CDR3 DNA reads as TGTGCCAGCAGAGGGGGACAGGAGATAAAGTACGAGCAGTACGTC.

V gene TRBV6-5 combines with J gene TRBJ1-4, with D maybe TRBD1 (6 bases). The CDR3 length is 16 residues. Germline V gene data show CDR1 as MNHEY and CDR2 as SVGAGI. The V end was cut by 2 bases, the J end by 7 bases, with 17 bases between. The DNA for the CDR3 is TGTGCCAGCAGTTACGGGGTTGGGGGGGGCGGTGAAAAACTGTTTTTT. Its translation: CASSYGVGGGGEKLFF.

The chain employs TRBV11-1 and TRBJ1-6, with 7 bases fitting TRBD1. Germline V gene data show CDR1 as SGHAT and CDR2 as FQDESV (reference sequence). CDR3 length equals 15 residues. V shed 2 bases and J 10 bases; nucleotides not matched to a gene: 8. The CDR3 DNA reads TGTGCCAGCAGCTTACGAGGGGGCAGCGAATCACCCCTCCACTTT. Protein product: CASSLRGGSESPLHF.

This chain uses TRBV27 with TRBJ2-2; 11 bases agree with TRBD2. The length of the CDR3 is 16 residues. Trimming at V came to 6 bases and at J to 8 bases, leaving 11 bases not matched to a gene. In germline, CDR1 is MNHEY, CDR2 SMNVEV (reference sequence). The chain's CDR3 is CASRANPTSGIGELFF. The CDR3 nucleotides read TGTGCCAGCAGAGCAAATCCGACTAGCGGGATAGGGGAGCTGTTTTTT.

The chain employs TRBV7-2 and TRBJ2-7; TRBD1 aligns across 9 bases. Trimming removed 5 bases from V and 5 bases from J; junction bases left unmatched: 7. This CDR3 is built from 14 residues. CDR1 and CDR2 from the germline V gene are SGHTA and FQGNSA. The CDR3 loop is CASSPGDRVHEQYF. The CDR3 DNA reads as TGTGCCAGCAGCCCGGGGGACAGGGTACACGAGCAGTACTTC.

The chain is built from TRBV25-1 and TRBJ1-6; no reliable D call. V was trimmed by 4 bases and J by 5 bases, leaving 12 bases between them. Germline-derived CDR1 and CDR2 are MGHDK and SYGVNS. This CDR3 is 15 amino acids long. The CDR3 is CASSGKNSDNSPLHF. The CDR3 DNA reads as TGTGCCAGCAGTGGTAAGAACAGCGATAATTCACCCCTCCACTTT.

V and J are TRBV5-8 and TRBJ1-6, with TRBD1 as a possible D gene (5 bases). V dropped 4 bases and J dropped 7 bases, with 15 bases sitting between them. Germline assignment: CDR1 SGHTS and CDR2 YDEGEE. This CDR3 contains 15 residues. CDR3 DNA sequence: TGTGCCAGCAGCGCGGCCGGGACGGGGAATTCACCCCTCCACTTT. This encodes CASSAAGTGNSPLHF.

The chain carries TRBV5-1 and TRBJ1-1, with D hard to call. The CDR3 consists of 14 residues. CDR1 SGHRS and CDR2 YFSETQ come from the germline V gene. V was pared by 2 bases and J by 1 base, with 9 bases between. The CDR3 protein is CASSLLIENTEAFF. The CDR3 DNA reads as TGCGCCAGCAGCTTATTAATCGAGAACACTGAAGCTTTCTTT.

V is TRBV15 and J is TRBJ1-5; 9 bases agree with TRBD1. After removal of 3 bases from V and 6 bases from J, the junction contained 6 bases not matched to a gene. This CDR3 spans 15 amino acids. Germline V gives CDR1 LNHNV, CDR2 YYDKDF (reference sequence). The CDR3 protein is CATSSRPGQGQPQHF. CDR3 nucleotide sequence: TGTGCCACCAGCAGTCGACCGGGACAGGGTCAGCCCCAGCATTTT.

This chain connects TRBV16 to TRBJ2-4; weak D call: TRBD2 (6 bases). Germline V lookup: CDR1 KGHSY, CDR2 FQNENV. V lost 4 bases and J lost 0, with 22 bases in between. The CDR3 totals 19 residues. The CDR3 is CASSPPEGPTLLAKNIQYF. The CDR3 DNA is TGTGCCAGCAGCCCCCCGGAGGGCCCGACCCTGCTAGCCAAAAACATTCAGTACTTC.

V gene TRBV6-6 combines with J gene TRBJ2-3, with D unclear. The CDR3 has 12 amino acids. Trimming stripped 6 bases from V and 2 bases from J, with 6 bases between. The germline gives CDR1 MNHNY, CDR2 SVGAGI (reference sequence). The CDR3 DNA follows: TGTGCCAGCAGCCCCTTCACAGATACGCAGTATTTT. It translates to CASSPFTDTQYF.

This sequence joins TRBV3-1 (or the pseudogene TRBV3-2) and TRBJ1-2, with 7 bases matching TRBD1. Per the germline V gene, CDR1 is LGHDT and CDR2 is YNNKEL (reference sequence). This CDR3 comprises 14 residues. The V gene end was trimmed by 4 bases and the J gene end by 7 bases; junction bases not matched to a gene: 9. The CDR3 reads CASSPQQGFGGYTF. CDR3 DNA: TGTGCCAGCAGCCCACAACAGGGGTTTGGTGGCTACACCTTC.

The V call is TRBV5-1, the J call TRBJ2-6; D is uncertain. Between the trimmed V and J ends, which lost 1 base and 0 bases, there was a span of 8 bases. Germline V gives CDR1 SGHRS, CDR2 YFSETQ. The CDR3 sequence is 16 residues long. The CDR3 here is CASSLSRVSGANVLTF. The CDR3 region has the DNA TGCGCCAGCAGCTTGTCTCGTGTCTCTGGGGCCAACGTCCTGACTTTC.

This clone is categorized as medium-sized (0.01 to 0.1%). The rearrangement links TRBV19 to TRBJ2-6; 9 bases are a match to TRBD1. V was pared by 6 bases and J by 1 base, with 7 bases of the junction left unmatched. Germline values: CDR1 LNHDA, CDR2 SQIVND (reference sequence). This CDR3 comprises 17 residues. CDR3 residues: CASSPDRGFSGANVLTF. The DNA for the CDR3 is TGTGCCAGTAGCCCGGACAGGGGCTTTTCTGGGGCCAACGTCCTGACTTTC.

This chain connects TRBV29-1 to TRBJ2-7; the match to TRBD1 covers 10 bases. Unmatched junction bases numbered 7, after V lost 7 bases and J lost 4 bases. Germline V CDR1 and CDR2: SQVTM, ANQGSEA. The CDR3 contains 13 residues. The CDR3 DNA sequence: TGCAGCGGCGCTGACAGGGGGCGGTACGAGCAGTACTTC. Its protein product is CSGADRGRYEQYF.

Written as DNA, the CDR3 is TGTGCCAGCAGCTTAGTGATGGGGACAGGGAGCTATGGCTACACCTTC. It codes for CASSLVMGTGSYGYTF. V and J are TRBV7-2 and TRBJ1-2; 9 bases align to TRBD1. V trimming: 1 base; J trimming: 4 bases; junction bases outside the gene matches: 7. From germline, CDR1 is SGHTA and CDR2 FQGNSA. The CDR3 totals 16 residues.

The rearrangement uses TRBV19 and TRBJ2-5, with D tentatively TRBD1 (5 bases). The CDR3 has 14 residues. Germline V gene sequence: CDR1 LNHDA, CDR2 SQIVND (reference sequence). Deletions cut 3 bases from V and 1 base from J, with 9 bases between. As DNA, the CDR3 is TGTGCCAGTAGTATGGGCAGGGCCCAAGAGACCCAGTACTTC. Protein sequence: CASSMGRAQETQYF. The variable domain in full, with the rest retrieved from reference TRBV19 and TRBJ2-5, is DGGITQSPKYLFRKEGQNVTLSCEQNLNHDAMYWYRQDPGQGLRLIYYSQIVNDFQKGDIAEGYSVSREKKESFPLTVTSAQKNPTAFYLCASSMGRAQETQYFGPGTRLLVL.

The chain uses TRBV5-1 and TRBJ2-1; D not certain. Trimming took off 1 base at V and 5 bases at J, with 10 bases between the two ends. CDR1 and CDR2 from the germline V gene are SGHRS and YFSETQ. The CDR3 sequence is 14 residues long. CDR3 amino acids: CASSLSGAHNEQFF. The CDR3 DNA reads TGCGCCAGCAGCTTGTCGGGCGCCCACAATGAGCAGTTCTTC.

The V and J genes are TRBV5-4 and TRBJ2-5; weak D call: TRBD1 (6 bases). The CDR3 sequence is 14 residues long. Germline V gene lookup returns CDR1 SGHNT and CDR2 YYREEE (reference sequence). V was trimmed by 2 bases and J by 5 bases, leaving 13 bases between them. CDR3 sequence reads: CASSFQGRGETQYF. In DNA form, the CDR3 reads TGTGCCAGCAGCTTTCAGGGGCGTGGGGAGACCCAGTACTTC.

This chain links TRBV3-1 (or the pseudogene TRBV3-2) with TRBJ1-2; 7 positions match TRBD1. The CDR3 sequence is 15 residues long. Germline CDR1 is LGHDT and CDR2 is YNNKEL (reference sequence). V trimming: 3 bases; J trimming: 4 bases; junction bases outside the gene matches: 8. In DNA form, the CDR3 reads TGTGCCAGCAGCCACCAGGGACAGAGAAGCTATGGCTACACCTTC. Translating it yields CASSHQGQRSYGYTF.